This note documents a single T cell receptor (beta chain) sequence. Its antigen is still unknown. The data originate from a study of siplizumab effects on memory and regulatory T cells. Findings and caveats of the study: Apparently key alloresponse contributors, naive T cells also seemed more diverse than memory cells.

With 0 bases clipped from V and 16 bases from J, the junction kept 9 bases outside the gene matches. The CDR3 runs to 14 residues. In germline, CDR1 is SGHRS, CDR2 YFSETQ. Per sample, roughly 10^5 TCR templates underwent assay. TCRdb's copy holds only in-frame clones and misses some; the assay was immunoSEQ multiplex PCR. The sample consists of about 100,000 clones, 80% to 95% of them appearing once. Sequencing was performed on non-Treg CD4+ T cells sorted from blood. The chain uses TRBV5-1 and TRBJ2-1; 11 bases map to TRBD2. The receptor was derived from a human donor in good health. The CDR3 DNA follows: TGCGCCAGCAGCTTGGCCGGACTAGCGGGTGTGGTTTTCTTC. Its protein is CASSLAGLAGVVFF.